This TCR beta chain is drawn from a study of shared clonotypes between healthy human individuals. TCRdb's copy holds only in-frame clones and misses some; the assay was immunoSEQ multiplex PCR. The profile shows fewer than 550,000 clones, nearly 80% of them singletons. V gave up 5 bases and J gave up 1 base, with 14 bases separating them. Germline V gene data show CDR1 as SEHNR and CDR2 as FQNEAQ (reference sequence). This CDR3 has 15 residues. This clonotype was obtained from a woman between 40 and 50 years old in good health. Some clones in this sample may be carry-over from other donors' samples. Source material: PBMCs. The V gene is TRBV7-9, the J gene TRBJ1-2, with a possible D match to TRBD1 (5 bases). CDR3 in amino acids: CASSIAAGGNYGYTF. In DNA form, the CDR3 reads TGTGCCAGCAGCATCGCCGCCGGGGGTAACTATGGCTACACCTTC.